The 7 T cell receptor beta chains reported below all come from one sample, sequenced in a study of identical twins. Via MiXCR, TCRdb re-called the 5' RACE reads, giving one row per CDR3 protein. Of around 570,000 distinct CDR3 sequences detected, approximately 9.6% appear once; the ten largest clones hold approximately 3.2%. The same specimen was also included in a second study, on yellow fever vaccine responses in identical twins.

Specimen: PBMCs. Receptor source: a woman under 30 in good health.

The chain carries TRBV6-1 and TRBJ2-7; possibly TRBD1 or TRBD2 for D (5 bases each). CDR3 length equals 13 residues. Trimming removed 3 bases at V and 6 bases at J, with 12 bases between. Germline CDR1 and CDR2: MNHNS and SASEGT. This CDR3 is CASSDRGDGEQYF. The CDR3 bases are TGTGCCAGCAGTGATCGAGGGGACGGCGAGCAGTACTTC.

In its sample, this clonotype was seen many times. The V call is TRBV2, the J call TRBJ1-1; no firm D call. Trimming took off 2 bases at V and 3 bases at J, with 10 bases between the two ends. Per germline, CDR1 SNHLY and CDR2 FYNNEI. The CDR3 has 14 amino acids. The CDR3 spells CASSETPGDTEAFF. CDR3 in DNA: TGTGCCAGCAGTGAAACCCCGGGAGACACTGAAGCTTTCTTT.

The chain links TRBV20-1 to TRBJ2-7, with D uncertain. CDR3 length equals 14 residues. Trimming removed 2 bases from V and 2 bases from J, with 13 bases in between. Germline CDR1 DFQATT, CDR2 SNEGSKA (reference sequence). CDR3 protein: CSARSPFGPYEQYF. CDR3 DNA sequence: TGCAGTGCTAGATCCCCCTTCGGCCCCTACGAGCAGTACTTC.

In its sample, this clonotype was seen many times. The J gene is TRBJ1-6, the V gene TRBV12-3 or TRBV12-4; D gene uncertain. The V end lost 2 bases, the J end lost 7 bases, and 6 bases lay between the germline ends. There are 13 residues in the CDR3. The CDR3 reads CASSLRANSPLHF. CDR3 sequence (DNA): TGTGCCAGCAGTTTAAGGGCCAATTCACCCCTCCACTTT.

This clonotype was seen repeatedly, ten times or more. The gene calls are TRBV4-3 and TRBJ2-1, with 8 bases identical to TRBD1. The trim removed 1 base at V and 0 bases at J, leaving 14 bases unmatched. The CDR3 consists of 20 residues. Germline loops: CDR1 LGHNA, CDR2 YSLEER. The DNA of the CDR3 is TGCGCCAGCAGCCAAGGACAGGGGCGCCCGCTAGCCCTCTCCTACAATGAGCAGTTCTTC. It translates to CASSQGQGRPLALSYNEQFF.

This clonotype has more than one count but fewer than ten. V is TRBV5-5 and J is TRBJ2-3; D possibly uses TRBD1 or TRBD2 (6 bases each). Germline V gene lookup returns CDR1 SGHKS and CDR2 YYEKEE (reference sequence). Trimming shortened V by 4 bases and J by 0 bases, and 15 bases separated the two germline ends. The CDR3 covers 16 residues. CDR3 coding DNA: TGTGCCAGCAGCGGGGGGACATGGAAGAGCACAGATACGCAGTATTTT. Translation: CASSGGTWKSTDTQYF.

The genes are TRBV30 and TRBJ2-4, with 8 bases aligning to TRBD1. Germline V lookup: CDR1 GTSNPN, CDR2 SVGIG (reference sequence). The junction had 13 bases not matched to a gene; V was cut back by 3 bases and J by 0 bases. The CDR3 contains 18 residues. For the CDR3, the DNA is TGTGCCTGGAGCCGGGACAGGCCTTCTACGCTAGCCAAAAACATTCAGTACTTC. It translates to CAWSRDRPSTLAKNIQYF. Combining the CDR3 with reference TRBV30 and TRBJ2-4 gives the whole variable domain SQTIHQWPATLVQPVGSPLSLECTVEGTSNPNLYWYRQAAGRGLQLLFYSVGIGQISSEVPQNLSASRPQDRQFILSSKKLLLSDSGFYLCAWSRDRPSTLAKNIQYFGAGTRLSVL.